This TCR beta chain was captured by sequencing in a study of cytomegalovirus exposure and HLA in healthy donors. On this clone itself: Its target is not known.

Measured with immunoSEQ multiplex PCR; TCRdb has only the in-frame clones, and not every one. The table records 70,000 to 85,000 clones, about 95% of them present only once. Whole-study findings and limits: Among the CMV-associated chains, a few were confirmed in vitro as specific for CMV antigens. For most TCR sequences rarity was the rule, although some public TCRs occurred in many donors.

This receptor was taken from a woman under 30 in good health and CMV-seropositive. Sequencing input: PBMCs.

CDR3 sequence (DNA): TGTGCCAGCAGCGTATCGACAGGGTCCAACTATGGCTACACCTTC. It translates to CASSVSTGSNYGYTF. The chain uses TRBV9 and TRBJ1-2; 7 nucleotides agree with TRBD1. CDR3 length: 15 amino acids. The V gene's germline CDR1 is SGDLS and CDR2 YYNGEE. The V and J ends lost 1 base and 2 bases, in that order; junction bases with no gene match: 5.